This passage covers 32 T cell receptor beta chains from one sample sequenced in a study of vaccination and CD4 T cells after COVID-19. The Oncomine TCR Beta short-read assay was applied to DNA of cultured CD4+ T cells. TCRdb re-analysed the PCR reads in MiXCR, keeping a single row per CDR3 protein. Altogether around 14,000 distinct CDR3 sequences are present, roughly 58% being singletons, with the ten largest covering around 10%. Described treatment: approximately nine-day PBMC culture with coronavirus spike peptide pools or control peptides (ViraFEST assay). No antigen has been identified for these receptors. What was sequenced was CD4+ T cells from blood, cultured in vitro. These receptors originate from a human donor who had recovered from COVID-19.

The genes are TRBV11-2 and TRBJ2-7; TRBD2 agrees at 11 bases. The germline V gene has CDR1 SGHAT and CDR2 FQNNGV. This CDR3 contains 19 residues. The trim removed 2 bases at V and 7 bases at J, leaving 19 bases unmatched. The CDR3 nucleotides are TGTGCCAGCAGCTTATATGGAGCGGGACTAGCGGTCCAAACTGGGGAGCAGTACTTC. It is translated as CASSLYGAGLAVQTGEQYF.

This clonotype was counted between two and nine times. The rearrangement links TRBV15 to TRBJ1-1, with D hard to call. Per the germline V gene, CDR1 is LNHNV and CDR2 is YYDKDF (reference sequence). This CDR3 is 12 amino acids long. Trimming took off 5 bases at V and 7 bases at J, with 11 bases between the two ends. CDR3 DNA sequence: TGTGCCACCAGCGTCTCAGTGGATGAAGCTTTCTTT. It codes for CATSVSVDEAFF.

The chain carries TRBV6-1 and TRBJ1-6; D might be TRBD1 (6 bases). Between the trimmed V and J ends, which lost 6 bases and 5 bases, there was a span of 14 bases. The germline gives CDR1 MNHNS, CDR2 SASEGT. The CDR3 length is 15 residues. The CDR3 DNA sequence: TGTGCCAGCAGACGAAGGGGGGAACATAATTCACCCCTCCACTTT. Protein sequence: CASRRRGEHNSPLHF.

In its sample, this clonotype was seen a few times. The genes are TRBV19 and TRBJ1-5; D is perhaps TRBD1 (6 bases). Germline CDR1 is LNHDA and CDR2 is SQIVND (reference sequence). This CDR3 has 16 amino acids. The V and J ends lost 3 bases and 5 bases respectively, with 17 bases between them. CDR3 DNA: TGTGCCAGTAGTATCTGGGCCAGGGGCTTAGATCAGCCCCAGCATTTT. It specifies CASSIWARGLDQPQHF.

In regard to this clonotype: The junction differs from germline at one of its ends, possibly a read error. The chain employs TRBV2 and TRBJ2-1; D is undetermined. The CDR3 runs 14 residues. The germline gives CDR1 SNHLY, CDR2 FYNNEI. The CDR3 sequence: CAGSLKPSYNEQFF. CDR3 nucleotide sequence: TGTGCCGGCAGCCTAAAGCCCTCCTACAATGAGCAGTTCTTC.

The rearrangement links TRBV18 to TRBJ2-5, with 14 bases fitting TRBD2. After removal of 4 bases from V and 1 base from J, the junction contained 5 bases not matched to a gene. CDR3 size: 17 residues. Per germline, CDR1 KGHSH and CDR2 LQKENI. The CDR3 DNA reads as TGTGCCAGCTCACTACGGACTAGCGGGGGGTTCCAAGAGACCCAGTACTTC. Protein sequence: CASSLRTSGGFQETQYF. The entire variable domain, with the rest obtained from reference TRBV18 and TRBJ2-5, is as follows: NAGVMQNPRHLVRRRGQEARLRCSPMKGHSHVYWYRQLPEEGLKFMVYLQKENIIDESGMPKERFSAEFPKEGPSILRIQQVVRGDSAAYFCASSLRTSGGFQETQYFGPGTRLLVL.

This clonotype was detected a few times. The V and J genes are TRBV12-3 or TRBV12-4 and TRBJ2-7, with 13 bases aligning to TRBD2. The J segment lost 4 bases and the V segment lost 5 bases, leaving 8 bases of the junction unmatched. This CDR3 spans 16 amino acids. CDR3: CASSPGLAGAGYEQYF. CDR3 sequence (DNA): TGTGCCAGCAGTCCCGGACTAGCGGGGGCCGGTTACGAGCAGTACTTC.

The rearrangement links TRBV7-6 to TRBJ2-5; 8 positions agree with TRBD2. After removal of 1 base from V and 5 bases from J, the junction contained 3 bases not matched to a gene. The CDR3 is 14 amino acids. Germline CDR1 reads SGHVS; CDR2 reads FNYEAQ. CDR3 DNA: TGTGCCAGCAGCTTAGAAGCGGGGGCCGAGACCCAGTACTTC. This translates into CASSLEAGAETQYF.

The chain employs TRBV6-1 and TRBJ1-3; TRBD1 matches 10 bases. V shed 5 bases and J 1 base; nucleotides not matched to a gene: 11. CDR1 and CDR2 from the germline V gene are MNHNS and SASEGT. The CDR3 length is 18 residues. CDR3 nucleotide sequence: TGTGCCAGCAGTACTGACAGGGGGCGTCTGAAATCTGGAAACACCATATATTTT. Its protein is CASSTDRGRLKSGNTIYF.

The chain is built from TRBV7-6 and TRBJ1-5, with 9 bases aligning to TRBD1. The CDR3 has 16 residues. From germline, CDR1 is SGHVS and CDR2 FNYEAQ. The V gene end was trimmed by 1 base and the J gene end by 1 base; junction bases not matched to a gene: 2. The CDR3 bases are TGTGCCAGCAGCTTAGGGACAGGGGAGAGCAATCAGCCCCAGCATTTT. Amino acids: CASSLGTGESNQPQHF. Looking up the rest from reference TRBV7-6 and TRBJ1-5 gives the full variable domain: GAGVSQSPRYKVTKRGQDVALRCDPISGHVSLYWYRQALGQGPEFLTYFNYEAQQDKSGLPNDRFSAERPEGSISTLTIQRTEQRDSAMYRCASSLGTGESNQPQHFGDGTRLSIL.

This clonotype was observed a single time. The V gene is TRBV7-6, the J gene TRBJ2-3; D may be TRBD1 (6 bases). This CDR3 contains 14 residues. The V gene's germline CDR1 is SGHVS and CDR2 FNYEAQ. With 3 bases removed from V and 4 bases from J, the gap between germline ends came to 11 bases. In DNA form, the CDR3 reads TGTGCCAGCAGCTTTACAGGGAGCGCAGATACGCAGTATTTT. Translated, it gives CASSFTGSADTQYF.

V gene TRBV6-2 or TRBV6-3 combines with J gene TRBJ1-2; unclear D gene. The CDR3 runs 12 residues. Trimming left V 6 bases short and J 3 bases short, with 8 bases between. Germline V gene data show CDR1 as MNHEY and CDR2 as SVGEGT. The CDR3 reads CASRAQHYGYTF. The CDR3, as DNA: TGTGCCAGCAGAGCGCAGCACTATGGCTACACCTTC.

The chain couples TRBV6-5 to TRBJ2-1; 13 bases agree with TRBD2. CDR3 size: 16 residues. V dropped 3 bases and J dropped 7; count of bases not matched to a gene: 6. Germline loops: CDR1 MNHEY, CDR2 SVGAGI. The CDR3 region is CASSYILAGGPNEQFF. The DNA of the CDR3 is TGTGCCAGCAGTTATATACTAGCGGGAGGGCCAAATGAGCAGTTCTTC.

There are a few counts of this clonotype. The chain couples TRBV27 to TRBJ2-5; D not certain. Deletions cut 5 bases from V and 5 bases from J, with 12 bases between. Per germline, CDR1 MNHEY and CDR2 SMNVEV (reference sequence). There are 13 residues in the CDR3. The CDR3, as DNA: TGTGCCAGCAGTAAAAGGTCGGTGGAGACCCAGTACTTC. Translated: CASSKRSVETQYF.

This clonotype occurred a few times. The CDR3 coding sequence is TGTGCCAGCAACAGACCCGGCGGGAATCAGCCCCAGCATTTT. Translated: CASNRPGGNQPQHF. This chain links TRBV5-5 with TRBJ1-5, with D unresolved. V dropped 6 bases and J dropped 4 bases, with 14 bases sitting between them. This CDR3 has 14 residues. In germline, CDR1 is SGHKS, CDR2 YYEKEE (reference sequence).

V and J are TRBV5-1 and TRBJ1-3; 9 bases map to TRBD1. With 7 bases clipped from V and 2 bases from J, the junction kept 7 bases outside the gene matches. In germline, CDR1 is SGHRS, CDR2 YFSETQ. The CDR3 has 15 amino acids. The CDR3, as DNA: TGCGCCAGCTCGGGGGGGACAGGGACTGGAAACACCATATATTTT. It is translated as CASSGGTGTGNTIYF.

V is TRBV7-9 and J is TRBJ1-1, with D unclear. The CDR3 loop spans 14 amino acids. V was pared by 1 base and J by 3 bases, with 9 bases between. CDR1 and CDR2 (germline): SEHNR, FQNEAQ (reference sequence). In DNA form, the CDR3 reads TGTGCCAGCAGCTTAGAATCGAGCTACACTGAAGCTTTCTTT. Encoded protein: CASSLESSYTEAFF.

This clonotype was picked up one time. CDR3 DNA sequence: TGTGCCAGCAGCCAGTCTAGCAGAAGCACAGATACGCAGTATTTT. It encodes CASSQSSRSTDTQYF. V gene TRBV4-2 combines with J gene TRBJ2-3; D is perhaps TRBD2 (5 bases). The CDR3 is 15 residues long. V lost 3 bases and J lost 0, with 10 bases in between. CDR1 is LGHNA and CDR2 is YNFKEQ in the germline V gene.

The V gene is TRBV4-2, the J gene TRBJ2-5, with unresolved D. CDR3 size: 12 residues. V shed 1 base and J shed 4 bases, with 4 bases lying between them. Looked up from germline, CDR1 is LGHNA and CDR2 is YNFKEQ. DNA of the CDR3: TGTGCCAGCAGCCAAGTGGCAGAGACCCAGTACTTC. Its translation: CASSQVAETQYF.

The CDR3 DNA is TGTGCCAGCAGTGATCCCGGGACAGGGCAAACCCAGTACTTC. The encoded protein is CASSDPGTGQTQYF. The rearrangement joins TRBV6-1 to TRBJ2-5; 9 positions agree with TRBD1. Germline-derived CDR1 and CDR2 are MNHNS and SASEGT. V dropped 3 bases and J dropped 8; count of bases not matched to a gene: 7. The CDR3 totals 14 residues.

The chain employs TRBV20-1 and TRBJ2-3; the match to TRBD1 covers 10 bases. Germline loops: CDR1 DFQATT, CDR2 SNEGSKA (reference sequence). This CDR3 is 16 amino acids long. Unmatched junction bases numbered 11, after V lost 6 bases and J lost 2 bases. As DNA, the CDR3 is TGCAGTGCGGCTCGGCCGGGACAGGGGATCACAGATACGCAGTATTTT. Its translation is CSAARPGQGITDTQYF.

The chain has TRBV18 and TRBJ1-5, with TRBD1 matching 11 bases. The CDR3 runs to 18 residues. Germline values: CDR1 KGHSH, CDR2 LQKENI. Germline trimming cut 5 bases from V and 2 bases from J; bases unmatched to any gene: 11. Written as DNA, the CDR3 is TGTGCCAGCTCAGCCGGGACAGGGGGATTGGGTGGCAATCAGCCCCAGCATTTT. Translating gives CASSAGTGGLGGNQPQHF.

The chain joins TRBV7-2 to TRBJ2-5; 9 positions match TRBD2. CDR1 is SGHTA, CDR2 FQGNSA, per germline. The CDR3 has 15 amino acids. Losses at the gene ends were 5 bases for V and 4 bases for J; bases not matched to a gene: 8. This chain's CDR3 is CASSTERGARETQYF. CDR3 in DNA: TGTGCCAGCAGCACGGAGCGGGGGGCCAGAGAGACCCAGTACTTC. The variable domain in full, completed from reference TRBV7-2 and TRBJ2-5, reads GAGVSQSPSNKVTEKGKDVELRCDPISGHTALYWYRQSLGQGLEFLIYFQGNSAPDKSGLPSDRFSAERTGGSVSTLTIQRTQQEDSAVYLCASSTERGARETQYFGPGTRLLVL.

This chain links TRBV10-3 with TRBJ2-1, with 10 bases lining up with TRBD2. CDR1 is ENHRY and CDR2 is SYGVKD in the germline V gene. The CDR3 sequence is 14 residues long. With 6 bases clipped from V and 6 bases from J, the junction kept 5 bases outside the gene matches. DNA for the CDR3: TGTGCCATCAGCGAAGCGGGGGGGGGCAATGAGCAGTTCTTC. This sequence encodes CAISEAGGGNEQFF.

The chain couples TRBV7-9 to TRBJ1-2; 8 nucleotides line up with TRBD1. Trimming took 4 bases from V and 2 from J; bases not matched to a gene: 9. The V gene's germline CDR1 is SEHNR and CDR2 FQNEAQ (reference sequence). The CDR3 consists of 16 residues. The CDR3 is CASSSGTGVLNYGYTF. The CDR3 DNA sequence: TGTGCCAGCAGCTCCGGGACAGGAGTTTTAAACTATGGCTACACCTTC.

This clonotype was seen a handful of times. The rearrangement joins TRBV7-9 to TRBJ2-7; possible D gene TRBD2, 5 bases. CDR1 SEHNR and CDR2 FQNEAQ come from the germline V gene (reference sequence). Trimming took 2 bases from V and 5 from J, leaving 10 bases between them. There are 13 residues in the CDR3. The DNA for the CDR3 is TGTGCCAGCAGCTTATCCGGGATCGACGAGCAGTACTTC. It specifies CASSLSGIDEQYF.

This rearrangement joins TRBV10-3 to TRBJ2-4; D may be TRBD2 (6 bases). Germline loops: CDR1 ENHRY, CDR2 SYGVKD. The V and J ends lost 3 bases and 7 bases respectively, with 13 bases between them. The CDR3 totals 14 residues. This CDR3 is CAISDGTVWNIQYF. The CDR3 DNA reads as TGTGCCATCAGTGACGGGACTGTCTGGAACATTCAGTACTTC.

Only a few counts were recorded for this clonotype. The gene calls are TRBV2 and TRBJ2-3; D possibly corresponds to TRBD2 (6 bases). Germline V CDR1 and CDR2: SNHLY, FYNNEI. Trimming took 6 bases from V and 2 from J, leaving 12 bases between them. The CDR3 covers 14 residues. The CDR3, as DNA: TGTGCCAGCAGACCTCGGGGGAACACAGATACGCAGTATTTT. Amino acids: CASRPRGNTDTQYF.

V usage is TRBV18 and J usage is TRBJ2-7; D uncertain. The germline gives CDR1 KGHSH, CDR2 LQKENI. The CDR3 runs to 14 residues. V dropped 4 bases and J dropped 3 bases, with 13 bases sitting between them. DNA for the CDR3: TGTGCCAGCTCACAAGCGCAGAACTACTACGAGCAGTACTTC. This encodes CASSQAQNYYEQYF.

This chain connects TRBV4-1 to TRBJ1-6; the match to TRBD1 covers 8 bases. Germline loops: CDR1 MGHRA, CDR2 YSYEKL. The trim removed 4 bases at V and 5 bases at J, leaving 7 bases unmatched. The CDR3 is 16 amino acids. CDR3 region: CASSRTQGADNSPLHF. The CDR3 DNA sequence: TGCGCCAGCAGCCGGACTCAGGGGGCGGATAATTCACCCCTCCACTTT.

CDR3 in DNA: TGCAGTGCTAGACAGGGACCTCTTAGGGAGACCCAGTACTTC. Amino acids: CSARQGPLRETQYF. V and J are TRBV20-1 and TRBJ2-5; either TRBD1 or TRBD2 may fit D (5 bases each). CDR1 and CDR2 (germline): DFQATT, SNEGSKA (reference sequence). The CDR3 length is 14 residues. The V end was cut by 2 bases, the J end by 5 bases, with 15 bases between.

This chain uses TRBV20-1 with TRBJ1-2; D not certain. The V gene's germline CDR1 is DFQATT and CDR2 SNEGSKA (reference sequence). The CDR3 spans 13 residues. V dropped 0 bases and J dropped 0 bases, with 5 bases sitting between them. CDR3 DNA sequence: TGCAGTGCTAGAGACGCCTCTAACTATGGCTACACCTTC. This gives the protein CSARDASNYGYTF.